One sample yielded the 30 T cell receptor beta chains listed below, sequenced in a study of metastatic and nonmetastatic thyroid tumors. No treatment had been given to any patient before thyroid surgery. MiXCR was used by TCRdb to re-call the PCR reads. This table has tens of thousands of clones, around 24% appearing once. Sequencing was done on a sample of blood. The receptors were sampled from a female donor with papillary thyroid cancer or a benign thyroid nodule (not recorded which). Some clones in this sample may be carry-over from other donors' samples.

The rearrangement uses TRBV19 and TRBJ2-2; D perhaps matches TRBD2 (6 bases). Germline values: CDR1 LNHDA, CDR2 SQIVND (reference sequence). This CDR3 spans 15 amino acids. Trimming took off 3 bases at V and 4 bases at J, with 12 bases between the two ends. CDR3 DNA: TGTGCCAGTAGTATTAGCGGAGATTTCACCGGGGAGCTGTTTTTT. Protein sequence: CASSISGDFTGELFF.

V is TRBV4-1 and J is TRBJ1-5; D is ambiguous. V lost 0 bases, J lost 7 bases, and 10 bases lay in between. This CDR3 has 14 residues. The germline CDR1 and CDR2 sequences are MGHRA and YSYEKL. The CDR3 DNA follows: TGCGCCAGCAGCCAAGAGGGTAGTCGGCAGCCCCAGCATTTT. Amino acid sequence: CASSQEGSRQPQHF.

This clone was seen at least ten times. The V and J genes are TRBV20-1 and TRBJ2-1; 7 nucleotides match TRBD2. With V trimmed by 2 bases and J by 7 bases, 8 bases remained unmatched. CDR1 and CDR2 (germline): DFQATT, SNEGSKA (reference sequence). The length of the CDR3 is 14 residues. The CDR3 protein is CSARRLAAWNEQFF. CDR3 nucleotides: TGCAGTGCTAGAAGGCTAGCGGCTTGGAATGAGCAGTTCTTC.

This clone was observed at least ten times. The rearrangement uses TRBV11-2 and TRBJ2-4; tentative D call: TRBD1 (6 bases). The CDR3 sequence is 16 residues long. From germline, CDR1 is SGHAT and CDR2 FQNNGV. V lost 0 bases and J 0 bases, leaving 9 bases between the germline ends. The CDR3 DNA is TGTGCCAGCAGCTTAGAACAACAGGGAGCCAAAAACATTCAGTACTTC. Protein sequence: CASSLEQQGAKNIQYF. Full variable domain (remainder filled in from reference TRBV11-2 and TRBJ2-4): EAGVAQSPRYKIIEKRQSVAFWCNPISGHATLYWYQQILGQGPKLLIQFQNNGVVDDSQLPKDRFSAERLKGVDSTLKIQPAKLEDSAVYLCASSLEQQGAKNIQYFGAGTRLSVL.

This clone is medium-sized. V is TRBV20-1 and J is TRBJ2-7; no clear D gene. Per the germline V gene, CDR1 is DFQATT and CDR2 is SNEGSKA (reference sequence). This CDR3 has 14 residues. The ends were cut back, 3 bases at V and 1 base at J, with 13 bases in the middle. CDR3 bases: TGCAGTGCTAGGGACCCCCAAAGGTCCTACGAGCAGTACTTC. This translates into CSARDPQRSYEQYF.

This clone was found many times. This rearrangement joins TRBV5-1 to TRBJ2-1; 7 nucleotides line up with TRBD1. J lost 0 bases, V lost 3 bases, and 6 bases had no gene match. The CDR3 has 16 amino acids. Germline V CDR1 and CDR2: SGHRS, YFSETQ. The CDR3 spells CASSSYRGLSYNEQFF. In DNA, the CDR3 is TGCGCCAGCAGCTCTTACAGGGGCCTCTCCTACAATGAGCAGTTCTTC.

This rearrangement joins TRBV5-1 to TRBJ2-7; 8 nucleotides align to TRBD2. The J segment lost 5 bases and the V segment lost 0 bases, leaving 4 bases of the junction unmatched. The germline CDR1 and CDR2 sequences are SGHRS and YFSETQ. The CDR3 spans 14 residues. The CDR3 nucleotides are TGCGCCAGCAGCTTGGTGGTAGCGGGAAACGAGCAGTACTTC. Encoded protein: CASSLVVAGNEQYF.

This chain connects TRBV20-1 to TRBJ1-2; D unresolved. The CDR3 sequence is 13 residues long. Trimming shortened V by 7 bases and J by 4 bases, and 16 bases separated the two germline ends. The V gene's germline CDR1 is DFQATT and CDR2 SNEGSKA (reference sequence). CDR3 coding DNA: TGCAGTGTTAGTGGTGTGGGAACCTATGGCTACACCTTC. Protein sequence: CSVSGVGTYGYTF.

Here the CDR3 reads CASSFTLAGGTDTQYF. The CDR3 nucleotides read TGTGCCAGCAGCTTCACATTGGCAGGTGGCACAGATACGCAGTATTTT. The V call is TRBV6-2 or TRBV6-3, the J call TRBJ2-3; no definite D call. CDR1 and CDR2 from the germline V gene are MNHEY and SVGEGT. The CDR3 extends over 16 amino acids. The V gene lost 6 bases and the J gene lost 1 base, with 17 bases spanning the gap.

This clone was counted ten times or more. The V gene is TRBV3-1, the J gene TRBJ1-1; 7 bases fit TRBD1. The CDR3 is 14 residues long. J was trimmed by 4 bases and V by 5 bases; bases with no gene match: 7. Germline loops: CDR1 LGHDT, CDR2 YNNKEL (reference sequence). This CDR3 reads CASSFRQGRTEAFF. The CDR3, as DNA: TGTGCCAGCAGCTTCCGACAGGGCCGCACTGAAGCTTTCTTT.

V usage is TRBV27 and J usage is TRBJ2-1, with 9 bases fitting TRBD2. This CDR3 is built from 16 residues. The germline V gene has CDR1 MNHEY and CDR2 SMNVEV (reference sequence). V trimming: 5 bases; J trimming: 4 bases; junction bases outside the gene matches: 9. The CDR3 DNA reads TGTGCCAGCAGTCCACAGACTAGCGGAATATACAATGAGCAGTTCTTC. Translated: CASSPQTSGIYNEQFF.

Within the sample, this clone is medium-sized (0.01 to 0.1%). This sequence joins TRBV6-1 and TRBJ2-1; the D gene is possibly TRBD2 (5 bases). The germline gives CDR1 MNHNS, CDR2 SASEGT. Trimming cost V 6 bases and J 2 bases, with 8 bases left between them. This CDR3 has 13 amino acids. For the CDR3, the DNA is TGTGCCAGCAGGGCGGGTACCTACAATGAGCAGTTCTTC. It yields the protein CASRAGTYNEQFF.

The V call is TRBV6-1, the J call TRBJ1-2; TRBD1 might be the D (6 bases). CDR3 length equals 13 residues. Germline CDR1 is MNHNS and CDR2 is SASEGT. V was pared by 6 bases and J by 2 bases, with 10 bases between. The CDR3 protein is CASSRDINYGYTF. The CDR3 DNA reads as TGTGCCAGCAGCAGGGACATCAACTATGGCTACACCTTC.

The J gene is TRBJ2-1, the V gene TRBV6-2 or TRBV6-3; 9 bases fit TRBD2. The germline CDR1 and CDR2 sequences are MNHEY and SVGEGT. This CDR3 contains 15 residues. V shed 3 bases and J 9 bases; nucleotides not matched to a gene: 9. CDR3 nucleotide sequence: TGTGCCAGCAGTTATACTAGCGGGTCCCGTGTTGAGCAGTTCTTC. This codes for CASSYTSGSRVEQFF.

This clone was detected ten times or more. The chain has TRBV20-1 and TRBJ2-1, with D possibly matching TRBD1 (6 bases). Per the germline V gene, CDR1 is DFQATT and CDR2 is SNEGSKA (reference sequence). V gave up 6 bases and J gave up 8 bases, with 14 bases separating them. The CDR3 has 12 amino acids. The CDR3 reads CSARGPGYEQFF. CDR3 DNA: TGCAGTGCCAGGGGACCGGGCTATGAGCAGTTCTTC.

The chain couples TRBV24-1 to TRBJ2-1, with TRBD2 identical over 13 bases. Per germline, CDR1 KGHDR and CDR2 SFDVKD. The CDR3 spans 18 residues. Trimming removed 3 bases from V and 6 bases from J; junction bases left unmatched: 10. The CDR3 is CATSDPGLAGYYGNEQFF. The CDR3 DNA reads TGTGCCACCAGTGATCCGGGACTAGCGGGATACTACGGCAATGAGCAGTTCTTC.

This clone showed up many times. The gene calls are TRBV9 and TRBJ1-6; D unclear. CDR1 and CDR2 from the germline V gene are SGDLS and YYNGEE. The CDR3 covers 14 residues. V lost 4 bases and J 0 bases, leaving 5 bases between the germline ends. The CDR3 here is CASSLSSYNSPLHF. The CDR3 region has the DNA TGTGCCAGCAGCCTTAGCTCCTATAATTCACCCCTCCACTTT.

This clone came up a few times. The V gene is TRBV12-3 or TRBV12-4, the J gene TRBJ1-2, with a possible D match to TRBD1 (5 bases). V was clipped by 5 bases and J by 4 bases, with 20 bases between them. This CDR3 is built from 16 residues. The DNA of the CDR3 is TGTGCCAGCAGTACCTCGGCAGGGCAACTTACCTATGGCTACACCTTC. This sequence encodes CASSTSAGQLTYGYTF.

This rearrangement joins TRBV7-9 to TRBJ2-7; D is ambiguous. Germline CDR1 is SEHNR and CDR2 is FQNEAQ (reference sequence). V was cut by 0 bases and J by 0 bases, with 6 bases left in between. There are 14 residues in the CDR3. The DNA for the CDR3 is TGTGCCAGCAGCTTAGCTTACGTCTCCTACGAGCAGTACTTC. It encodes CASSLAYVSYEQYF.

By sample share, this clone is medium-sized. This CDR3 is CATSDYRGGIGGYTF. For the CDR3, the DNA is TGTGCCACCAGTGATTACAGGGGAGGCATTGGTGGCTACACCTTC. The rearrangement joins TRBV24-1 to TRBJ1-2, with 7 bases matching TRBD1. Germline lookup yields CDR1 KGHDR and CDR2 SFDVKD. V trimming: 2 bases; J trimming: 7 bases; junction bases outside the gene matches: 9. CDR3 size: 15 residues.

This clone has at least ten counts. The CDR3 nucleotides read TGTGCCAGCAGCTTGGCGGTAGCAAGCGAGCAGTACGTC. Translating it yields CASSLAVASEQYV. The V gene is TRBV5-4, the J gene TRBJ2-7; the D is unclear. Trimming left V 0 bases short and J 6 bases short, with 10 bases between. CDR1 and CDR2 from the germline V gene are SGHNT and YYREEE (reference sequence). The CDR3 covers 13 residues.

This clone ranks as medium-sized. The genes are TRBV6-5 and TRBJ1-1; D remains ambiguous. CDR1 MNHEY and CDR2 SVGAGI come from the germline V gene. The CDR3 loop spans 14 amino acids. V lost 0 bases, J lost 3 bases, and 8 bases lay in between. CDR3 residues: CASSYSRGDTEAFF. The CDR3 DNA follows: TGTGCCAGCAGTTACTCCCGCGGTGACACTGAAGCTTTCTTT.

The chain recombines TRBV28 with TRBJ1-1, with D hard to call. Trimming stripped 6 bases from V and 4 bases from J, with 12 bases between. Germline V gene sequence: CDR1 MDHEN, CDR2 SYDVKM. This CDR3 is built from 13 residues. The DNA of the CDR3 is TGTGCCAGCAGCCCAGGACGTTTCACTGAAGCTTTCTTT. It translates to CASSPGRFTEAFF.

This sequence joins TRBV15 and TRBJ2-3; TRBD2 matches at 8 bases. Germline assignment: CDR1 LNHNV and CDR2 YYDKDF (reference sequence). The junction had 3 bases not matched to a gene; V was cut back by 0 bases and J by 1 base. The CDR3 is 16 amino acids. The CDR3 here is CATSRDRAGGTDTQYF. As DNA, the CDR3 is TGTGCCACCAGCAGAGATCGAGCGGGAGGCACAGATACGCAGTATTTT. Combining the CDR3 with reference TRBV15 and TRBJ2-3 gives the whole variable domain DAMVIQNPRYQVTQFGKPVTLSCSQTLNHNVMYWYQQKSSQAPKLLFHYYDKDFNNEADTPDNFQSRRPNTSFCFLDIRSPGLGDTAMYLCATSRDRAGGTDTQYFGPGTRLTVL.

The chain's CDR3 is CASSSVAGRYNEQFF. The CDR3 nucleotides are TGTGCCAGCAGTTCGGTAGCGGGGCGCTACAATGAGCAGTTCTTC. The V gene is TRBV28, the J gene TRBJ2-1; TRBD2 matches 8 bases. Germline values: CDR1 MDHEN, CDR2 SYDVKM. CDR3 size: 15 residues. The V segment lost 4 bases and the J segment 3 bases; nucleotides outside the gene matches: 5.

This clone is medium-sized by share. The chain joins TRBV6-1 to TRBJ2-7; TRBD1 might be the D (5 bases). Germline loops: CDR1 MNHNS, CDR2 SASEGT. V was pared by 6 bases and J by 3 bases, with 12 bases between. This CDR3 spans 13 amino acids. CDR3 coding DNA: TGTGCCAGCAGGCCGGACAACTACTACGAGCAGTACTTC. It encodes CASRPDNYYEQYF.

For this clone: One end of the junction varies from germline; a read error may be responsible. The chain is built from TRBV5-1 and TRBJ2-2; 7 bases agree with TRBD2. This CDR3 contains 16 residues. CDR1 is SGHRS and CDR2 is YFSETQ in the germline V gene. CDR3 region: CASSLSAGPNTVELFF. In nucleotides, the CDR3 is TGCGCCAGCAGCCTGTCAGCGGGACCCAACACCGTGGAGCTGTTTTTT. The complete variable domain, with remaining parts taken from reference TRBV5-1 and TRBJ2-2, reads KAGVTQTPRYLIKTRGQQVTLSCSPISGHRSVSWYQQTPGQGLQFLFEYFSETQRNKGNFPGRFSGRQFSNSRSEMNVSTLELGDSALYLCASSLSAGPNTVELFFGEGSRLTVL.

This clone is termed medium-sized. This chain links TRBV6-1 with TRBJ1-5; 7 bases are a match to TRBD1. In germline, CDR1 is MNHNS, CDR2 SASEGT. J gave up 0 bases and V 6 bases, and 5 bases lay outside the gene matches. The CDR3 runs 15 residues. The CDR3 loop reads CASRATGYSNQPQHF. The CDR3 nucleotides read TGTGCCAGCAGAGCGACAGGGTATAGCAATCAGCCCCAGCATTTT.

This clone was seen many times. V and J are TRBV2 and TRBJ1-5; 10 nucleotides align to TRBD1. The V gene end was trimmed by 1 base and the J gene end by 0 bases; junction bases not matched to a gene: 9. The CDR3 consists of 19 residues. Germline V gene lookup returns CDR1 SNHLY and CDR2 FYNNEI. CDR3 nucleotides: TGTGCCAGCAGTGAAGATTGGGACAGGGGCTTTAATAGCAATCAGCCCCAGCATTTT. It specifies CASSEDWDRGFNSNQPQHF.

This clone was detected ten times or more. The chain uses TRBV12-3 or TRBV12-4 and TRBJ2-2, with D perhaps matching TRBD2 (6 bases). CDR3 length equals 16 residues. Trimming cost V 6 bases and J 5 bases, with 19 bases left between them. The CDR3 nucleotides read TGTGCCAGCAGCCGTCAAGCCGGGAGTGGGACCGGGGAGCTGTTTTTT. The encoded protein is CASSRQAGSGTGELFF.